This TCR beta chain was recovered during a study of tumor-infiltrating lymphocytes in primary liver carcinoma. With 8 bases removed from V and 6 bases from J, the gap between germline ends came to 11 bases. CDR3 size: 11 residues. Co-extracting RNA and DNA was done with about 20-34 mg of unsorted bulk tissue as input. From 500 ng of total RNA, TCR beta-specific cDNA was reverse-transcribed using a constant-region primer. Modified slightly, ARM-PCR produced TCR beta libraries over three nested multiplex PCR rounds. TRBV1-TRBV30 forward and Cbeta reverse primers drove the first two approximately 11-cycle rounds. TCRdb re-called the multiplex PCR reads through MiXCR, storing one row per CDR3 protein. The sample includes around 47,000 distinct CDR3 sequences, approximately 70% of them seen just once.

The sample taken for sequencing was liver tumor tissue from sampling region 2. Noted subset: tumor region T2, inferior pole. The sequence was obtained from a man aged 35-49 years with primary liver carcinoma and hepatitis B virus infection. The rearrangement joins TRBV12-3 or TRBV12-4 to TRBJ2-7, with D perhaps TRBD2 (5 bases). This CDR3 reads CASARGSEQYF. The CDR3 DNA reads TGTGCCAGCGCCCGGGGTTCCGAGCAGTACTTC.